The 27 T cell receptor beta chains listed next were all sequenced from one sample in a study of blood T cell repertoires in COVID-19. Clones were read by immunoSEQ multiplex PCR, and TCRdb kept only the in-frame ones, dropping some. The sample carries under 300,000 clones, over 75% recorded once. Sequenced sample: PBMCs or T cells enriched from blood (not recorded which). These receptor sequences come from a woman between 40 and 55 years old who had been exposed to COVID-19.

The chain recombines TRBV7-9 with TRBJ1-2; 12 bases are a match to TRBD1. Germline V CDR1 and CDR2: SEHNR, FQNEAQ (reference sequence). V shed 5 bases, J shed 8 bases, and the junction held 6 bases outside the gene matches. The CDR3 contains 14 residues. The CDR3 reads CASSEGQGAIGYTF. CDR3 bases: TGTGCCAGCAGCGAGGGACAGGGGGCGATAGGCTACACCTTC.

The chain couples TRBV18 to TRBJ2-5, with TRBD2 identical over 8 bases. There are 16 residues in the CDR3. The J segment lost 3 bases and the V segment lost 3 bases, leaving 9 bases of the junction unmatched. Germline V CDR1 and CDR2: KGHSH, LQKENI. CDR3 in amino acids: CASSPEPLAVKETQYF. The CDR3 region has the DNA TGTGCCAGCTCACCCGAGCCACTAGCGGTTAAAGAGACCCAGTACTTC. Together with reference TRBV18 and TRBJ2-5, the CDR3 gives the full variable domain: NAGVMQNPRHLVRRRGQEARLRCSPMKGHSHVYWYRQLPEEGLKFMVYLQKENIIDESGMPKERFSAEFPKEGPSILRIQQVVRGDSAAYFCASSPEPLAVKETQYFGPGTRLLVL.

V usage is TRBV19 and J usage is TRBJ2-1; TRBD1 is a possible D gene (6 bases). Germline V CDR1 and CDR2: LNHDA, SQIVND (reference sequence). CDR3 length: 18 amino acids. V dropped 4 bases and J dropped 0 bases, with 19 bases sitting between them. This CDR3 reads CASSTHHRDTISYNEQFF. The CDR3 coding sequence is TGTGCCAGTAGTACGCACCACCGGGACACAATCTCCTACAATGAGCAGTTCTTC.

The CDR3 loop reads CAWTQTGLYNSPLHF. For the CDR3, the DNA is TGTGCCTGGACACAGACAGGGTTATATAATTCACCCCTCCACTTT. This chain links TRBV30 with TRBJ1-6; TRBD1 matches at 7 bases. Germline CDR1 is GTSNPN and CDR2 is SVGIG (reference sequence). The CDR3 spans 15 residues. Trimming removed 4 bases from V and 4 bases from J; junction bases left unmatched: 7.

The chain combines TRBV5-6 with TRBJ1-2, with a possible D match to TRBD1 (5 bases). The V end was cut by 5 bases, the J end by 8 bases, with 25 bases between. Germline V gene sequence: CDR1 SGHDT, CDR2 YYEEEE. This CDR3 region has 16 residues. The CDR3 protein is CASRIVSSAGFVGYTF. The CDR3 DNA sequence: TGTGCCAGCAGGATTGTCAGTTCGGCAGGGTTCGTGGGCTACACCTTC.

The CDR3 is CASSRWLQGNNEQFF. The CDR3 DNA reads as TGTGCCAGCAGCCGATGGTTACAGGGGAACAATGAGCAGTTCTTC. The rearrangement uses TRBV3-1 (or the pseudogene TRBV3-2) and TRBJ2-1; 7 bases agree with TRBD1. Germline trimming cut 4 bases from V and 5 bases from J; bases unmatched to any gene: 8. The CDR3 consists of 15 residues. Germline lookup yields CDR1 LGHDT and CDR2 YNNKEL (reference sequence).

This clone occurred once. This chain links TRBV19 with TRBJ2-3; no clear D gene. The V gene lost 7 bases and the J gene lost 0 bases, with 14 bases spanning the gap. Germline V gives CDR1 LNHDA, CDR2 SQIVND (reference sequence). CDR3 size: 15 residues. CDR3 in amino acids: CASTVEAGSTDTQYF. The CDR3 DNA sequence: TGTGCCAGTACCGTTGAGGCCGGAAGCACAGATACGCAGTATTTT.

Only a few counts were recorded for this clone. The rearrangement joins TRBV5-6 to TRBJ1-1; D possibly corresponds to TRBD1 (5 bases). V gave up 4 bases and J gave up 0 bases, with 10 bases separating them. The CDR3 sequence is 14 residues long. Per germline, CDR1 SGHDT and CDR2 YYEEEE. This CDR3 reads CASSPTALNTEAFF. As DNA, the CDR3 is TGTGCCAGCAGCCCGACAGCTTTGAACACTGAAGCTTTCTTT.

The chain uses TRBV4-3 and TRBJ2-6; D uncertain. V gave up 0 bases and J gave up 2 bases, with 8 bases separating them. Germline V lookup: CDR1 LGHNA, CDR2 YSLEER. The CDR3 loop spans 16 amino acids. This chain's CDR3 is CASSQDSRAGANVLTF. DNA of the CDR3: TGCGCCAGCAGCCAAGATAGCCGGGCTGGGGCCAACGTCCTGACTTTC.

V and J are TRBV7-8 and TRBJ2-7; possibly TRBD1 for D (6 bases). Per germline, CDR1 SGHVS and CDR2 FQNEAQ. V dropped 5 bases and J dropped 5 bases, with 16 bases sitting between them. The CDR3 extends over 14 amino acids. The CDR3 reads CASSPTRTVHEQYF. The CDR3 nucleotides read TGTGCCAGCAGCCCAACACGGACAGTTCACGAGCAGTACTTC.

The V call is TRBV29-1, the J call TRBJ1-3; the D is unclear. V shed 0 bases and J shed 0 bases, with 9 bases lying between them. The germline CDR1 and CDR2 sequences are SQVTM and ANQGSEA. The CDR3 totals 15 residues. CDR3 nucleotides: TGCAGCGTTGAAGATGAGGGATTCTCTGGAAACACCATATATTTT. Protein product: CSVEDEGFSGNTIYF.

This clone was recorded once. The chain links TRBV2 to TRBJ2-1; TRBD2 matches 15 bases. J was trimmed by 1 base and V by 9 bases; bases with no gene match: 1. CDR3 size: 15 residues. Germline-derived CDR1 and CDR2 are SNHLY and FYNNEI. CDR3 loop: CASGLAGGSYNEQFF. The CDR3 bases are TGTGCCAGTGGACTAGCGGGGGGGTCCTACAATGAGCAGTTCTTC.

The chain employs TRBV12-3 or TRBV12-4 and TRBJ1-2, with TRBD1 identical over 8 bases. The CDR3 covers 13 residues. V was pared by 6 bases and J by 8 bases, with 8 bases of the junction left unmatched. The CDR3 DNA follows: TGTGCCAGCAGACCCGGGACAGGCGGCGGCTACACCTTC. It is translated as CASRPGTGGGYTF.

The CDR3 spells CASSDRVGRFYGYTF. The CDR3 coding sequence is TGTGCCAGCAGCGACAGGGTTGGGCGATTTTATGGCTACACCTTC. The V call is TRBV5-6, the J call TRBJ1-2; TRBD1 matches 7 bases. J was trimmed by 5 bases and V by 4 bases; bases with no gene match: 11. Germline assignment: CDR1 SGHDT and CDR2 YYEEEE. CDR3 length equals 15 residues.

The V call is TRBV7-2, the J call TRBJ2-5; D possibly corresponds to TRBD2 (6 bases). The CDR3 is made up of 15 amino acids. V was clipped by 5 bases and J by 5 bases, with 18 bases between them. From germline, CDR1 is SGHTA and CDR2 FQGNSA. Here the CDR3 reads CASSPWGGGLETQYF. DNA for the CDR3: TGTGCCAGCAGCCCATGGGGAGGAGGCCTGGAGACCCAGTACTTC.

This chain joins TRBV3-1 (or the pseudogene TRBV3-2) and TRBJ2-7, with D possibly being TRBD2 (5 bases). Trimming took 5 bases from V and 6 from J, leaving 8 bases between them. Per germline, CDR1 LGHDT and CDR2 YNNKEL (reference sequence). There are 11 residues in the CDR3. The CDR3 DNA is TGTGCCAGCAGCACAGCGGTCGAGCAGTACTTC. This sequence encodes CASSTAVEQYF.

This clone was seen only once. The chain carries TRBV6-6 and TRBJ1-5; weak D call: TRBD1 (5 bases). Germline assignment: CDR1 MNHNY and CDR2 SVGAGI (reference sequence). This CDR3 is 14 amino acids long. Trimming stripped 7 bases from V and 0 bases from J, with 10 bases between. CDR3 sequence: CASNIGHSNQPQHF. For the CDR3, the DNA is TGTGCCAGCAATATTGGACATAGCAATCAGCCCCAGCATTTT.

V is TRBV9 and J is TRBJ2-5; tentatively, D is TRBD2 (5 bases). CDR1 and CDR2 from the germline V gene are SGDLS and YYNGEE. The CDR3 is 15 residues long. V lost 0 bases and J 2 bases, leaving 11 bases between the germline ends. In DNA, the CDR3 is TGTGCCAGCAGCGTAGGGTCTGGGGAGCAAGAGACCCAGTACTTC. Translating gives CASSVGSGEQETQYF.

V gene TRBV3-1 (or the pseudogene TRBV3-2) combines with J gene TRBJ1-1; TRBD1 might be the D (6 bases). Per the germline V gene, CDR1 is LGHDT and CDR2 is YNNKEL (reference sequence). The CDR3 has 15 amino acids. Between the trimmed V and J ends, which lost 3 bases and 5 bases, there was a span of 16 bases. The CDR3 is CASSQLGARWTEAFF. CDR3 bases: TGTGCCAGCAGCCAGTTGGGGGCAAGATGGACTGAAGCTTTCTTT.

The genes are TRBV3-1 (or the pseudogene TRBV3-2) and TRBJ2-3, with a possible D match to TRBD2 (5 bases). Germline-derived CDR1 and CDR2 are LGHDT and YNNKEL (reference sequence). V lost 0 bases and J 3 bases, leaving 10 bases between the germline ends. This CDR3 has 15 amino acids. DNA of the CDR3: TGTGCCAGCAGCCAAGATTTGAGGGAAACAGATACGCAGTATTTT. It codes for CASSQDLRETDTQYF.

The chain carries TRBV18 and TRBJ1-5; TRBD1 is a possible D gene (6 bases). The ends were cut back, 3 bases at V and 3 bases at J, with 15 bases in the middle. This CDR3 contains 16 residues. The germline V gene has CDR1 KGHSH and CDR2 LQKENI. In nucleotides, the CDR3 is TGTGCCAGCTCACCCCCGGGACAACGCTACAATCAGCCCCAGCATTTT. Its protein product is CASSPPGQRYNQPQHF.

J is TRBJ1-2 and V is TRBV2; D is possibly TRBD1 (5 bases). Trimming cost V 6 bases and J 0 bases, with 14 bases left between them. CDR1 SNHLY and CDR2 FYNNEI come from the germline V gene. This CDR3 region has 15 residues. Here the CDR3 DNA reads TGTGCCAGCAGCGGTACAGGCTCCCCTAACTATGGCTACACCTTC. This translates into CASSGTGSPNYGYTF. Combining the CDR3 with reference TRBV2 and TRBJ1-2 gives the whole variable domain EPEVTQTPSHQVTQMGQEVILRCVPISNHLYFYWYRQILGQKVEFLVSFYNNEISEKSEIFDDQFSVERPDGSNFTLKIRSTKLEDSAMYFCASSGTGSPNYGYTFGSGTRLTVV.

DNA of the CDR3: TGTGCCAGCAGTGAAACAGGTCACGGGAGCAATCAGCCCCAGCATTTT. It specifies CASSETGHGSNQPQHF. The genes are TRBV25-1 and TRBJ1-5; D may be TRBD1 (5 bases). CDR1 and CDR2 (germline): MGHDK, SYGVNS. This CDR3 contains 16 residues. V was shortened by 2 bases and J by 1 base, with 12 bases between the two germline ends.

This clone was seen more than once but under ten times. V usage is TRBV7-9 and J usage is TRBJ1-4, with TRBD1 as a possible D gene (5 bases). Germline V gene data show CDR1 as SEHNR and CDR2 as FQNEAQ (reference sequence). This CDR3 region has 14 residues. Trimming left V 1 base short and J 10 bases short, with 13 bases between. CDR3 nucleotide sequence: TGTGCCAGCAGCTTAGAGGGGAGGTTGGGAAAACTGTTTTTT. As protein: CASSLEGRLGKLFF. Full variable domain (missing parts from reference TRBV7-9 and TRBJ1-4): DTGVSQNPRHKITKRGQNVTFRCDPISEHNRLYWYRQTLGQGPEFLTYFQNEAQLEKSRLLSDRFSAERPKGSFSTLEIQRTEQGDSAMYLCASSLEGRLGKLFFGSGTQLSVL.

This sequence joins TRBV9 and TRBJ1-3; TRBD1 matches 9 bases. The J segment lost 0 bases and the V segment lost 3 bases, leaving 1 base of the junction unmatched. Looked up from germline, CDR1 is SGDLS and CDR2 is YYNGEE. The CDR3 extends over 15 amino acids. The CDR3: CASSETGGSGNTIYF. CDR3 DNA: TGTGCCAGCAGCGAGACAGGGGGCTCTGGAAACACCATATATTTT.

This chain joins TRBV30 and TRBJ1-1; 10 bases map to TRBD1. This CDR3 comprises 15 residues. V was pared by 8 bases and J by 4 bases, with 13 bases of the junction left unmatched. Germline lookup yields CDR1 GTSNPN and CDR2 SVGIG (reference sequence). CDR3 in DNA: TGTGCCAGATCTCCCGGGACAGGGGAAGGCACTGAAGCTTTCTTT. It is translated as CARSPGTGEGTEAFF.

V usage is TRBV14 and J usage is TRBJ1-1; tentative D call: TRBD1 (6 bases). V shed 6 bases and J shed 4 bases, with 9 bases lying between them. This CDR3 is 12 amino acids long. CDR1 SGHDN and CDR2 FVKESK come from the germline V gene. The CDR3 DNA is TGTGCCAGCAGGGGCAGGGGCACTGAAGCTTTCTTT. Translated: CASRGRGTEAFF.